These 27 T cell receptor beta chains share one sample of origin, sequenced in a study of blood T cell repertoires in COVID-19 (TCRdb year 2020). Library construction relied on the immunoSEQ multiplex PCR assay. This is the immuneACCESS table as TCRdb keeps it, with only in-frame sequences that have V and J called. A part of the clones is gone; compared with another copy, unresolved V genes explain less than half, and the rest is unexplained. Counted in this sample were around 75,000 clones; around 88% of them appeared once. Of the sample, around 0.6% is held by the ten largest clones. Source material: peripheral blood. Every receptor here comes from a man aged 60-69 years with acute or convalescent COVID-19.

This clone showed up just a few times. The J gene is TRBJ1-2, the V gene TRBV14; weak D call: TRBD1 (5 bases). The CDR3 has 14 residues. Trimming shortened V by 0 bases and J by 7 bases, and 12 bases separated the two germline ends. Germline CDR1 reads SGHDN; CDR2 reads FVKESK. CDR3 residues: CASSQDGRVGGYTF. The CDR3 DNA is TGTGCCAGCAGCCAAGACGGCAGGGTGGGTGGCTACACCTTC.

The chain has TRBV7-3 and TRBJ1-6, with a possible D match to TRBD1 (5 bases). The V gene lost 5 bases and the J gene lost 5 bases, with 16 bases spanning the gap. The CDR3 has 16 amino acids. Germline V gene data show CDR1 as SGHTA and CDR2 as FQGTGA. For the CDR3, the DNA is TGTGCCAGCAGCCCGAGGGGAGGCTCGAATAATTCACCCCTCCACTTT. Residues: CASSPRGGSNNSPLHF.

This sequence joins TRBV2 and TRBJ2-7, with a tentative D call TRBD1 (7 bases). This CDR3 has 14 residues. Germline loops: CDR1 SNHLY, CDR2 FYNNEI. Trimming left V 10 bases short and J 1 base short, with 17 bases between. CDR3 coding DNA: TGTGCCACCTCCAGGGGGGTATCTTCCTACGAGCAGTACTTC. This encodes CATSRGVSSYEQYF.

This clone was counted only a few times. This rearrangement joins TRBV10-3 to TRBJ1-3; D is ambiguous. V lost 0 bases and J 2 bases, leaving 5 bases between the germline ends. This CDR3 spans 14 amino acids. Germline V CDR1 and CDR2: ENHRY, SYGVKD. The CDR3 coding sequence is TGTGCCATCAGTGAGTCCAGTACTGGAAACACCATATATTTT. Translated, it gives CAISESSTGNTIYF.

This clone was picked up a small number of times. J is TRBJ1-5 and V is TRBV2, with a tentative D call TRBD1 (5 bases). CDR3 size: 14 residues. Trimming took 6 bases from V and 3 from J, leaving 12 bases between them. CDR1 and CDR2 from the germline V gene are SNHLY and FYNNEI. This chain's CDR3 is CASRGRQNNQPQHF. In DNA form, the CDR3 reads TGTGCCAGCAGGGGAAGACAGAACAATCAGCCCCAGCATTTT.

The CDR3: CASSLIGTVSYEQYF. In DNA form, the CDR3 reads TGTGCCAGCAGCTTAATTGGGACAGTGAGCTACGAGCAGTACTTC. The V and J genes are TRBV11-1 and TRBJ2-7; 7 bases agree with TRBD1. From germline, CDR1 is SGHAT and CDR2 FQDESV (reference sequence). With V trimmed by 2 bases and J by 3 bases, 7 bases remained unmatched. The CDR3 contains 15 residues.

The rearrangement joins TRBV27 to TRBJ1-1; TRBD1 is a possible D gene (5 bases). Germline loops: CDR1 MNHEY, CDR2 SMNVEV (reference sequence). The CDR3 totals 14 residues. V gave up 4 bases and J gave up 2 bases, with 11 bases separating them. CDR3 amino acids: CASSSGTINTEAFF. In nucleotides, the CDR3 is TGTGCCAGCAGTTCGGGGACTATTAACACTGAAGCTTTCTTT.

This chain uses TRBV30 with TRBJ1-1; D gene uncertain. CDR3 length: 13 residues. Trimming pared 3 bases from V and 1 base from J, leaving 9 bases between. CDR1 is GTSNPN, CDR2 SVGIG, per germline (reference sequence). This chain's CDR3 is CAWREATNTEAFF. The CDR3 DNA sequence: TGTGCCTGGAGAGAAGCGACGAACACTGAAGCTTTCTTT.

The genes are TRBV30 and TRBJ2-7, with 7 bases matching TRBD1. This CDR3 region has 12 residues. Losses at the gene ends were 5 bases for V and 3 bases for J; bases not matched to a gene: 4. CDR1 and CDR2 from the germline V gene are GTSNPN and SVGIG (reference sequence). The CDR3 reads CAWGGQDYEQYF. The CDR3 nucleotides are TGTGCCTGGGGTGGACAGGACTACGAGCAGTACTTC.

The CDR3 bases are TGCGCCAGCAGCTTTTGGACTAGCGGGAGCGCTAACACCGGGGAGCTGTTTTTT. Amino acid sequence: CASSFWTSGSANTGELFF. This sequence joins TRBV5-1 and TRBJ2-2; 13 bases are a match to TRBD2. This CDR3 has 18 residues. After removal of 2 bases from V and 2 bases from J, the junction contained 6 bases not matched to a gene. Germline CDR1 and CDR2: SGHRS and YFSETQ.

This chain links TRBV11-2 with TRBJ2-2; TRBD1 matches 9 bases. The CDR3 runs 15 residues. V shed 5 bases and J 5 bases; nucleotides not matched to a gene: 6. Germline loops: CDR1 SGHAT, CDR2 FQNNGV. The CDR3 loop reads CASSPGTGSTGELFF. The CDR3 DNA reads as TGTGCCAGCAGCCCCGGGACAGGGAGTACCGGGGAGCTGTTTTTT.

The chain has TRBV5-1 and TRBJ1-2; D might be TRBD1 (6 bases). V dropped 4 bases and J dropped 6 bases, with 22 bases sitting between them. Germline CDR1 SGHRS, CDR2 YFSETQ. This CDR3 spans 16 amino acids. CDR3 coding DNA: TGCGCCAGCAGCCTACCAATACAACAGGGAGAGGATGGCTACACCTTC. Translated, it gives CASSLPIQQGEDGYTF.

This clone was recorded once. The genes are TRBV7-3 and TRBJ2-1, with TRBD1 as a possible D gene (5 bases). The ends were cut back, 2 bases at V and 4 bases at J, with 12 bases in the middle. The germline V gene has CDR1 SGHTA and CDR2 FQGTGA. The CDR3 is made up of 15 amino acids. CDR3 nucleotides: TGTGCCAGCAGCTTACTACTCCAGGGTTACAATGAGCAGTTCTTC. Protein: CASSLLLQGYNEQFF.

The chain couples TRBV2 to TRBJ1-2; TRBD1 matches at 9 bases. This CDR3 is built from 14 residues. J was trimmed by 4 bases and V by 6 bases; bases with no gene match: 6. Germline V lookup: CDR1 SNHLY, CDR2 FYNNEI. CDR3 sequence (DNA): TGTGCCAGCAGAGAGGACAGGGGCGGCTATGGCTACACCTTC. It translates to CASREDRGGYGYTF.

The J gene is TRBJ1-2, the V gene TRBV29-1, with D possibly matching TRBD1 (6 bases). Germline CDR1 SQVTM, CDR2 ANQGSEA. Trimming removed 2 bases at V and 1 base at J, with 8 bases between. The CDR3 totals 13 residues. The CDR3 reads CSVESGDNYGYTF. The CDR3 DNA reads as TGCAGCGTTGAATCAGGGGATAACTATGGCTACACCTTC. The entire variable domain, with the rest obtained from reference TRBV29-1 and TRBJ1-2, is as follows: SAVISQKPSRDICQRGTSLTIQCQVDSQVTMMFWYRQQPGQSLTLIATANQGSEATYESGFVIDKFPISRPNLTFSTLTVSNMSPEDSSIYLCSVESGDNYGYTFGSGTRLTVV.

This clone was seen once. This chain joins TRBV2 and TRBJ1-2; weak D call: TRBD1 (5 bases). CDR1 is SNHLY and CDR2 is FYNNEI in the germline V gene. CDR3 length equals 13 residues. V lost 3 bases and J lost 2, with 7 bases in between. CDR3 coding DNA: TGTGCCAGCAGTGACAGGGCGAACTATGGCTACACCTTC. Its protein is CASSDRANYGYTF.

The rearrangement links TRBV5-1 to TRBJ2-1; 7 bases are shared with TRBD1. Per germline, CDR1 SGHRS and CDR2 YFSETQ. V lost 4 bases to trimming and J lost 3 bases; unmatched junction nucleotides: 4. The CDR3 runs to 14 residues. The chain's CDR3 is CASSLGTDYNEQFF. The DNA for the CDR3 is TGCGCCAGCAGCCTAGGGACAGACTACAATGAGCAGTTCTTC. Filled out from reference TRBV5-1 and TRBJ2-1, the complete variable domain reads KAGVTQTPRYLIKTRGQQVTLSCSPISGHRSVSWYQQTPGQGLQFLFEYFSETQRNKGNFPGRFSGRQFSNSRSEMNVSTLELGDSALYLCASSLGTDYNEQFFGPGTRLTVL.

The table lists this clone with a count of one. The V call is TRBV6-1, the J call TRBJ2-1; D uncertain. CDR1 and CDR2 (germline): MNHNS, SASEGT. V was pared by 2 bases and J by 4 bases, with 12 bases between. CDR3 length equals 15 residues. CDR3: CASSEYSRKYNEQFF. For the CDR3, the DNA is TGTGCCAGCAGTGAATACAGCCGAAAATACAATGAGCAGTTCTTC.

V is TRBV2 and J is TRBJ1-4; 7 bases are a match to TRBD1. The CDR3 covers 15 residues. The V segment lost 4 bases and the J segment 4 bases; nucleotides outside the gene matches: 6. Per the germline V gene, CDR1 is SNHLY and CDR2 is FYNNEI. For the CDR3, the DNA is TGTGCCAGCAGTGGCCGGACAGGCAATAATGAAAAACTGTTTTTT. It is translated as CASSGRTGNNEKLFF.

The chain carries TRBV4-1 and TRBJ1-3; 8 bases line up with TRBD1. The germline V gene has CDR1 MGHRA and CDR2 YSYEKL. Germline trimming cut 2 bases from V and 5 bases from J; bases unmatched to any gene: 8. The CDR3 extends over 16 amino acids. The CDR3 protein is CASSQREQGGRNTIYF. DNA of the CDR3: TGCGCCAGCAGCCAAAGGGAACAGGGGGGAAGAAACACCATATATTTT.

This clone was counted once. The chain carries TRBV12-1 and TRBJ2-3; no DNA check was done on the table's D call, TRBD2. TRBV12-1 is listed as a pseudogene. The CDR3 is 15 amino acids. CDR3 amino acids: CASSPSREGTDTQYF. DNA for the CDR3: TGTGCCAGCAGCCCCTCGCGGGAGGGCACAGATACGCAGTATTTT.

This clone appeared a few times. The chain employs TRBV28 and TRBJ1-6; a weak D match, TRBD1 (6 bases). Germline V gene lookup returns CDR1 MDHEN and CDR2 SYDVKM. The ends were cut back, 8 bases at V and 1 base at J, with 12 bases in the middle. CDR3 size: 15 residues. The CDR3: CASWGGNSYNSPLHF. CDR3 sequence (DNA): TGTGCCAGCTGGGGGGGCAATTCCTATAATTCACCCCTCCACTTT.

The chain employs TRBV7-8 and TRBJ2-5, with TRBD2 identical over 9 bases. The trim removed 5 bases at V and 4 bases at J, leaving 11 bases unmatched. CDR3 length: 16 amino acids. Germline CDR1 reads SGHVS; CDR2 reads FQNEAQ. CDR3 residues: CASSLVGSGGAETQYF. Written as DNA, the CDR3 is TGTGCCAGCAGCCTCGTGGGTAGCGGGGGAGCAGAGACCCAGTACTTC.

CDR3 nucleotides: TGTGCCAGCAGAAATAGTGGTCGAACCGGGGAGCTGTTTTTT. This gives the protein CASRNSGRTGELFF. V is TRBV7-8 and J is TRBJ2-2; no clear D. In germline, CDR1 is SGHVS, CDR2 FQNEAQ. V lost 6 bases, J lost 5 bases, and 13 bases lay in between. The CDR3 is made up of 14 amino acids.

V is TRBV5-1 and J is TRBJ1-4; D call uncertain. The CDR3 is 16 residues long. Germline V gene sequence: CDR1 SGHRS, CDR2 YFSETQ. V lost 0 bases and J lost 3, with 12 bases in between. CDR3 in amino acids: CASSLAGSLANEKLFF. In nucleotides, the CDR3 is TGCGCCAGCAGCTTGGCCGGGAGTTTAGCTAATGAAAAACTGTTTTTT.

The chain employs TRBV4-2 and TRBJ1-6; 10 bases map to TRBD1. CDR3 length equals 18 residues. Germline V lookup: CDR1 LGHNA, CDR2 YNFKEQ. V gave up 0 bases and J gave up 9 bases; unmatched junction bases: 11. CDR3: CASSQDIRGGQGGSPLHF. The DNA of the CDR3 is TGTGCCAGCAGCCAAGATATAAGAGGAGGACAGGGGGGTTCACCCCTCCACTTT.

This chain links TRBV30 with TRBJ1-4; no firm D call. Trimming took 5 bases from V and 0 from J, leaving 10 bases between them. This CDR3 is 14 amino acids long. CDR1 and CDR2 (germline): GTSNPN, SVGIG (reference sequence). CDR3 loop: CAWARSTTNEKLFF. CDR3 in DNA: TGTGCCTGGGCACGGAGTACAACTAATGAAAAACTGTTTTTT.